This is a list of T cell receptor beta chains from one sample in a study of blood T cell repertoires in COVID-19. TCRdb's table, derived via immunoSEQ multiplex PCR, lists solely in-frame clones and lacks some. The table lists over 200,000 clones, 86% of them singletons. Sequencing was carried out using PBMCs or T cells enriched from blood (not recorded which). The receptors were gathered from a woman between 50 and 59 years old in a cohort exposed to, infected with or recovered from COVID-19 (not recorded which). The CDR3 runs from the conserved cysteine through the conserved F or W. Fields, in order: clone size, V gene, J gene, D gene, CDR3 DNA, CDR3 protein. D genes are given only for firm matches. Where a row states a size, it is once, few, many or the class of an expanded clone; other rows omit it.

clone_size: -
v_call: TRBV18
j_call: TRBJ1-1
d_call: TRBD1
cdr3_nt: TGTGCCAGCCGGGGACAGCGGAACACTGAAGCTTTCTTT
cdr3_aa: CASRGQRNTEAFF

clone_size: once
v_call: TRBV11-2
j_call: TRBJ2-3
d_call: -
cdr3_nt: TGTGCCAGCGGCCAGCGGTTACCTAGCACAGATACGCAGTATTTT
cdr3_aa: CASGQRLPSTDTQYF

clone_size: few
v_call: TRBV7-2
j_call: TRBJ1-2
d_call: -
cdr3_nt: TGTGCCAGCACCTCGACTTTCCGGACGGGGAACTATGGCTACACCTTC
cdr3_aa: CASTSTFRTGNYGYTF

clone_size: -
v_call: TRBV30
j_call: TRBJ1-1
d_call: -
cdr3_nt: TGTGCCTGGAGGTCACAGGGGAACACTGAAGCTTTCTTT
cdr3_aa: CAWRSQGNTEAFF

clone_size: -
v_call: TRBV30
j_call: TRBJ1-3
d_call: -
cdr3_nt: TGTGCCTTGCAGGGCTCTGGAAACACCATATATTTT
cdr3_aa: CALQGSGNTIYF

clone_size: -
v_call: TRBV7-8
j_call: TRBJ1-3
d_call: TRBD1
cdr3_nt: TGTGCCAGCAGCTTAGGGGACAGGGCCAGCCCATATTTT
cdr3_aa: CASSLGDRASPYF

clone_size: few
v_call: TRBV11-2
j_call: TRBJ1-2
d_call: TRBD1
cdr3_nt: TGTGCCAGCAGCCAGGGACAGCTCGACGGGGCCTATGGCTACACCTTC
cdr3_aa: CASSQGQLDGAYGYTF

clone_size: -
v_call: TRBV12-3/TRBV12-4
j_call: TRBJ1-1
d_call: -
cdr3_nt: TGTGCCAGCAGTTTTTACAGGAACACTGAAGCTTTCTTT
cdr3_aa: CASSFYRNTEAFF

clone_size: once
v_call: TRBV7-2
j_call: TRBJ2-4
d_call: -
cdr3_nt: TGTGCCAGCAGCTTAGTGGGGCTTGCCAAAAACATTCAGTACTTC
cdr3_aa: CASSLVGLAKNIQYF

clone_size: -
v_call: TRBV19
j_call: TRBJ1-5
d_call: -
cdr3_nt: TGTGCCACCAAGCCGGGGTTTAGCAATCAGCCCCAGCATTTT
cdr3_aa: CATKPGFSNQPQHF

clone_size: -
v_call: TRBV27
j_call: TRBJ2-7
d_call: TRBD2
cdr3_nt: TGTGCCAGCAGTCTAGCGGGGGCCTACGAGCAGTACTTC
cdr3_aa: CASSLAGAYEQYF

clone_size: -
v_call: TRBV18
j_call: TRBJ1-1
d_call: -
cdr3_nt: TGTGCCAGCTCACAAGGACAGCCCATGAACACTGAAGCTTTCTTT
cdr3_aa: CASSQGQPMNTEAFF

clone_size: few
v_call: TRBV10-3
j_call: TRBJ1-3
d_call: -
cdr3_nt: TGTGCCATCAGACTTATCCGGGACAACCTAAACACCATATATTTT
cdr3_aa: CAIRLIRDNLNTIYF

clone_size: -
v_call: TRBV18
j_call: TRBJ1-4
d_call: TRBD1
cdr3_nt: TGTGCCAGCTCACCGCGTGGAGGGGGCGCAACTAATGAAAAACTGTTTTTT
cdr3_aa: CASSPRGGGATNEKLFF

clone_size: -
v_call: TRBV5-1
j_call: TRBJ2-4
d_call: -
cdr3_nt: TGCGCCAGCAGTCCAGGGTCCAAAAACATTCAGTACTTC
cdr3_aa: CASSPGSKNIQYF

clone_size: -
v_call: TRBV9
j_call: TRBJ2-1
d_call: TRBD2
cdr3_nt: TGTGCCAGCAGCAAAGGACTAGCTCGTTCACCAGGTTACAATGAGCAGTTCTTC
cdr3_aa: CASSKGLARSPGYNEQFF

clone_size: -
v_call: TRBV6-4
j_call: TRBJ2-7
d_call: -
cdr3_nt: TGTGCCAGCACTCCTCGACGGGTCTCCTACGAGCAGTACTTC
cdr3_aa: CASTPRRVSYEQYF

clone_size: once
v_call: TRBV7-9
j_call: TRBJ2-5
d_call: -
cdr3_nt: TGTGCCAGCAGCAGACACCCCGGGACTGCTAAAGAGACCCAGTACTTC
cdr3_aa: CASSRHPGTAKETQYF

clone_size: -
v_call: TRBV11-3
j_call: TRBJ2-7
d_call: TRBD1
cdr3_nt: TGTGCCAGCAGCGGGCGGACAGGGACAAATCCCAACTACGAGCAGTACTTC
cdr3_aa: CASSGRTGTNPNYEQYF

clone_size: -
v_call: TRBV6-5
j_call: TRBJ1-5
d_call: -
cdr3_nt: TGTGCCAGCAGTCTCAACCGGAGGGGACCCCAGCATTTT
cdr3_aa: CASSLNRRGPQHF

clone_size: -
v_call: TRBV7-3
j_call: TRBJ2-1
d_call: TRBD1
cdr3_nt: TGTGCCAGCAGCTCTCGGACAGGGGGTGAGCAGTTCTTC
cdr3_aa: CASSSRTGGEQFF

clone_size: -
v_call: TRBV28
j_call: TRBJ2-7
d_call: -
cdr3_nt: TGTGCCAGCAGTTTAGCACAGGGCCACGAGCAGTACTTC
cdr3_aa: CASSLAQGHEQYF

clone_size: -
v_call: TRBV7-2
j_call: TRBJ1-2
d_call: -
cdr3_nt: TGTGCCAGCAGCCCATACCAGGGCTTCGTGACCTTC
cdr3_aa: CASSPYQGFVTF

clone_size: -
v_call: TRBV7-3
j_call: TRBJ2-5
d_call: TRBD1
cdr3_nt: TGTGCCAGCAGCCCGACAGGGGTTGCAGAGACCCAGTACTTC
cdr3_aa: CASSPTGVAETQYF

clone_size: -
v_call: TRBV21-1
j_call: TRBJ1-1
d_call: -
cdr3_nt: TGTGCCAGCAGCAAAGGGGGTGTTCAGGGATTGAACACTGAAGCTTTCTTT
cdr3_aa: CASSKGGVQGLNTEAFF

clone_size: -
v_call: TRBV3-1/TRBV3-2
j_call: TRBJ2-7
d_call: TRBD2
cdr3_nt: TGTGCCAGCAGCCAAGTGAGAGAACGGACTAGCGGGGAGCAGTACTTC
cdr3_aa: CASSQVRERTSGEQYF

clone_size: -
v_call: TRBV6-5
j_call: TRBJ1-1
d_call: -
cdr3_nt: TGTGCCAGCAGTCGACACCCCCGGGGCACTGAAGCTTTCTTT
cdr3_aa: CASSRHPRGTEAFF

clone_size: -
v_call: TRBV4-3
j_call: TRBJ1-3
d_call: -
cdr3_nt: TGCGCCAGCAGCCAAGAAATTCTGTACTCTGGAAACACCATATATTTT
cdr3_aa: CASSQEILYSGNTIYF

clone_size: -
v_call: TRBV28
j_call: TRBJ2-1
d_call: -
cdr3_nt: TGTGCCAGCACTGGAGGGCGGAACAATGAGCAGTTCTTC
cdr3_aa: CASTGGRNNEQFF

clone_size: -
v_call: TRBV6-2/TRBV6-3
j_call: TRBJ1-5
d_call: TRBD1
cdr3_nt: TGTGCCAGCAGTTACTCGAGGGGTCCGGGACAGGGTCTCAATCAGCCCCAGCATTTT
cdr3_aa: CASSYSRGPGQGLNQPQHF

clone_size: -
v_call: TRBV7-2
j_call: TRBJ1-1
d_call: -
cdr3_nt: TGTGCCAGCAGCTTTTTTATGAACACTGAAGCTTTCTTT
cdr3_aa: CASSFFMNTEAFF

clone_size: -
v_call: TRBV2
j_call: TRBJ1-4
d_call: -
cdr3_nt: TGTGCCAGCAGTGACAGGGGAGAGCGGGGAAAACTGTTTTTT
cdr3_aa: CASSDRGERGKLFF

clone_size: -
v_call: TRBV28
j_call: TRBJ2-3
d_call: TRBD2
cdr3_nt: TGTGCCAGCAGTTTTTGGACTAGCGGAAGAAGCACAGATACGCAGTATTTT
cdr3_aa: CASSFWTSGRSTDTQYF

clone_size: few
v_call: TRBV14
j_call: TRBJ2-7
d_call: TRBD1
cdr3_nt: TGTGCCAGCAGCCGCCGGACAGGAACATCCTACGAGCAGTACTTC
cdr3_aa: CASSRRTGTSYEQYF

clone_size: -
v_call: TRBV13
j_call: TRBJ2-5
d_call: TRBD2
cdr3_nt: TGTGCCAGCAGCTTAGCAGCGGGAGGCCGGGAGACCCAGTACTTC
cdr3_aa: CASSLAAGGRETQYF

clone_size: -
v_call: TRBV5-8
j_call: TRBJ2-1
d_call: TRBD1
cdr3_nt: TGTGCCAGCAGCTTGCAGGGGGCAGGATACAATGAGCAGTTCTTC
cdr3_aa: CASSLQGAGYNEQFF

clone_size: few
v_call: TRBV24-1
j_call: TRBJ2-2
d_call: TRBD2
cdr3_nt: TGTGCCACCAGTGTCGCGGGGGGCCCGAACACCGGGGAGCTGTTTTTT
cdr3_aa: CATSVAGGPNTGELFF

clone_size: -
v_call: TRBV27
j_call: TRBJ2-3
d_call: -
cdr3_nt: TGTGCCAGCAGTTTGTACCCAGGGGGGTTATCAGATACGCAGTATTTT
cdr3_aa: CASSLYPGGLSDTQYF

clone_size: -
v_call: TRBV5-1
j_call: TRBJ1-2
d_call: TRBD1
cdr3_nt: TGCGCCAGCAGCTTGGGGGGGACAGGAATCTATGGCTACACCTTC
cdr3_aa: CASSLGGTGIYGYTF

clone_size: -
v_call: TRBV27
j_call: TRBJ2-3
d_call: TRBD1
cdr3_nt: TGTGCCAGCAGTTCGTTCAGGGGGAGCACAGATACGCAGTATTTT
cdr3_aa: CASSSFRGSTDTQYF

clone_size: -
v_call: TRBV6-5
j_call: TRBJ1-2
d_call: -
cdr3_nt: TGTGCCAGCAGTTACTCAGGAGGGAAAGATGGCTACACCTTC
cdr3_aa: CASSYSGGKDGYTF

clone_size: -
v_call: TRBV27
j_call: TRBJ2-7
d_call: -
cdr3_nt: TGTGCCAGCAGTAAAAACAGGGAAGTGAGAGAGCAGTACTTC
cdr3_aa: CASSKNREVREQYF

clone_size: -
v_call: TRBV30
j_call: TRBJ1-1
d_call: -
cdr3_nt: TGTGCCTGGAGTGTAGGTTCGGGGGTTGAGGCTTTCTTT
cdr3_aa: CAWSVGSGVEAFF

clone_size: -
v_call: TRBV6-2/TRBV6-3
j_call: TRBJ1-5
d_call: TRBD1
cdr3_nt: TGTGCCAGCAGTGCTCGCCGGGACAGGGTTCGTAGCAATCAGCCCCAGCATTTT
cdr3_aa: CASSARRDRVRSNQPQHF

clone_size: -
v_call: TRBV28
j_call: TRBJ2-7
d_call: -
cdr3_nt: TGTGCCAGCAGACCCGGACACTCCTACGAGCAGTACTTC
cdr3_aa: CASRPGHSYEQYF

clone_size: -
v_call: TRBV19
j_call: TRBJ1-5
d_call: TRBD1
cdr3_nt: TGTGCCAGTAACCCGGACAGGGCCAATCAGCCCCAGCATTTT
cdr3_aa: CASNPDRANQPQHF

clone_size: -
v_call: TRBV3-1/TRBV3-2
j_call: TRBJ2-1
d_call: -
cdr3_nt: TGTGCCAGCAGCCCTCGCGGGGGCGACTACAATGAGCAGTTCTTC
cdr3_aa: CASSPRGGDYNEQFF

clone_size: -
v_call: TRBV4-2
j_call: TRBJ2-1
d_call: TRBD1
cdr3_nt: TGTGCCAGCAGCCATCAACCTGGACAGGGGGCGAACAATGAGCAGTTCTTC
cdr3_aa: CASSHQPGQGANNEQFF

clone_size: -
v_call: TRBV5-1
j_call: TRBJ2-7
d_call: -
cdr3_nt: TGCGCCAGCAGTTGGGGGACATGGGACGAGCAGTACTTC
cdr3_aa: CASSWGTWDEQYF

clone_size: -
v_call: TRBV7-9
j_call: TRBJ1-1
d_call: -
cdr3_nt: TGTGCCAGCACCCCTCGGCGGGGGAACACTGAAGCTTTCTTT
cdr3_aa: CASTPRRGNTEAFF

clone_size: once
v_call: TRBV28
j_call: TRBJ1-2
d_call: TRBD1
cdr3_nt: TGTGCCATAAAAACGGGACAGATTAACTATGGCTACACCTTC
cdr3_aa: CAIKTGQINYGYTF

clone_size: -
v_call: TRBV27
j_call: TRBJ2-7
d_call: -
cdr3_nt: TGTGCCAGCAGTTTATCGAACCAGGGGAGAGAGCAGTACTTC
cdr3_aa: CASSLSNQGREQYF

clone_size: -
v_call: TRBV27
j_call: TRBJ2-1
d_call: -
cdr3_nt: TGTGCCAGCAGCAGCTTAGGGGGTGAGCAGTTCTTC
cdr3_aa: CASSSLGGEQFF

clone_size: -
v_call: TRBV5-6
j_call: TRBJ2-7
d_call: TRBD1
cdr3_nt: TGTGCCAGCAGCTTGGTGGGTAGGACAGGGTTTACCTACGAGCAGTACTTC
cdr3_aa: CASSLVGRTGFTYEQYF

clone_size: -
v_call: TRBV6-5
j_call: TRBJ1-3
d_call: -
cdr3_nt: TGTGCCGCCAGGCCGTTCGCAGGCTCTGGAAACACCATATATTTT
cdr3_aa: CAARPFAGSGNTIYF

clone_size: -
v_call: TRBV20-1
j_call: TRBJ1-6
d_call: -
cdr3_nt: TGCAGTGCCAGTAGACAGGCCCTACTATCATATAATTCACCCCTCCACTTT
cdr3_aa: CSASRQALLSYNSPLHF

clone_size: -
v_call: TRBV4-1
j_call: TRBJ1-1
d_call: TRBD1
cdr3_nt: TGCGCCAGCAGCCAAGGGGTCGGGACAGGGGGAACTGAAGCTTTCTTT
cdr3_aa: CASSQGVGTGGTEAFF

clone_size: few
v_call: TRBV29-1
j_call: TRBJ2-1
d_call: -
cdr3_nt: TGCAGCGTCGCCCAGGGCTACAATGAGCAGTTCTTC
cdr3_aa: CSVAQGYNEQFF

clone_size: -
v_call: TRBV10-3
j_call: TRBJ2-5
d_call: -
cdr3_nt: TGTGCCATCAGCGGGTATCAAGAGACCCAGTACTTC
cdr3_aa: CAISGYQETQYF